This T cell receptor beta chain was found in a study of post-analysis software for immune sequencing data (dated by TCRdb to 2015 to 2017). With respect to the entire study: Recorded disease courses included relapsing-remitting, secondary progressive and progressive-relapsing multiple sclerosis, with some patients lacking subtype annotation. A subset of samples was prepared in parallel using single-end sample barcoding, then pooled and co-amplified after Illumina adapter ligation. The patient repertoires were compared against 11 previously published healthy control repertoires obtained from donors aged about 6 to 26 years.

The paper's findings and limits, for the study overall: The control group was slightly older than the multiple sclerosis patient group. Significantly lower normalized Chao1 diversity was found in multiple sclerosis patients than in controls, suggesting substantial peripheral T-cell clonal expansion. Direct clustering with F measure revealed strong co-clustering of samples prepared in the same batch, which led to a batch-effect correction.

To demonstrate the VDJtools post-analysis software, TCR beta repertoires were profiled from the peripheral blood of 10 to 15 young patients with multiple sclerosis. Multiple sclerosis patients were children and adolescents aged about 6 to 16 years. In regard to this clonotype: Its specific antigen is unknown. Base-call qualities are not available, and no considerably larger clone is one nucleotide away.

Libraries were prepared through PCR. The instrument given in TCRdb is Illumina HiSeq 2500. Unique molecular identifiers were incorporated into TCR beta cDNA libraries to reduce PCR and sequencing biases. Roughly 0.5 million cDNA molecules were obtained per 1 to 10 million input T cells, so each molecule approximated one T cell. The patient libraries were prepared and sequenced using the same protocol as the earlier healthy control dataset. Samples belonging to the same batch were prepared together, multiplexed and sequenced on a shared HiSeq lane. Regarding the original processing steps: MIGEC was used to process the raw barcoded reads, and molecular identifier groups with only a single read were discarded before consensus assembly and CDR3 extraction. VDJtools was used for post-analysis of the clonotype tables, with diversity normalized by down-sampling every dataset to the smallest sample size. In repertoire overlap clustering, CDR3 amino acid sequences, but not nucleotide sequences, were matched to correct batch-related cross-sample contamination. In TCRdb, the public reads were trimmed at Q25 with fastp and aligned with MiXCR, with productive beta chains retained. Duplicate CDR3 protein sequences are folded into a single record with the most common DNA and genes. It is TCRdb's table, rather than the study itself, that gives the V and J calls and clone size. The sample records about 460,000 distinct CDR3 sequences, roughly 45% of which are singletons. The top ten constitute 9% to 14% of the sample.

This TCR was sampled from a girl aged 10 to 17 with multiple sclerosis. Sample: blood.

The DNA sequence is TGTGCCAGCAGCCAAGATCGAGCGGGAGGTGGGGGGAATGAGCAGTTCTTC. Protein translation: CASSQDRAGGGGNEQFF. The chain was built from TRBV4-2 and TRBJ2-1; 9 bases in the middle match TRBD2. The CDR3 runs 17 residues from the cysteine to the phenylalanine. Only CDR3 DNA is held: 51 bases, read in frame from base 1. The germline V gene supplies CDR1 LGHNA and CDR2 YNFKEQ. At the junction V is shortened by 0 bases and J by 7 bases; bases outside the gene matches: 10.